What follows are 32 T cell receptor beta chains derived from one specimen sequenced in a study of CD8+ T cells in alopecia areata (dated by TCRdb to 2017 to 2018). Pooled mouse cutaneous lymph node cells were stained for CD4, CD8alpha, NKG2D, NKG2ACE and other markers, then sorted on a BD Influx. The method was the immunoSEQ multiplex PCR assay. To provide template for TCR sequencing, every sample had RNA extracted and reverse transcribed into cDNA. Imported from immuneACCESS, the table was reduced by TCRdb to in-frame sequences with V and J called. These copies leave out some clones; in studies compared against another copy, an unresolved V gene accounts for under half, and the cause of the remainder is not known. The table for this sample lists 270,000 or so clones, none of them counted only once. The ten top clones hold approximately 1.2% of the sample. The material sequenced was CD4+ T cells sorted from a lymph node. All receptors derive from a C3H/HeJ mouse with alopecia areata. The strain's MHC haplotype is H2-k.

This clone has only a few counts. Gene names refer to mouse genes. The read gets to within 4 residues of the CDR3 end, and the germline J gene fills in the rest. The V gene is TRBV19, the J gene TRBJ2-7, with D maybe TRBD1 (5 bases). This CDR3 spans 13 amino acids. Germline V gene data show CDR1 as FNHDT and CDR2 as SITEND (reference sequence). CDR3 loop: CASSKRQKYEQYF. CDR3 bases read: TGTGCCAGCAGTAAGAGACAGAAATAT.

Worth noting for this clone: Gene names follow the mouse nomenclature. The CDR3 is cut off 4 residues early in the read; its end comes from the germline J gene. Other DNA variants within this sample encode the same CDR3. V gene TRBV31 combines with J gene TRBJ2-3, with 10 bases identical to TRBD2. V was pared by 0 bases and J by 0 bases, with 3 bases of the junction left unmatched. Germline lookup yields CDR1 GKSSPN and CDR2 SITVG. The CDR3 sequence is 16 residues long. The CDR3 here is CAWSLGTGASAETLYF. Incomplete CDR3 DNA: TGTGCCTGGAGTCTGGGGACTGGGGCTAGTGCAGAA.

About this clone itself: Gene labels here are mouse ones. The CDR3 end is not reached by the read, which stops 4 residues before it; the germline J gene fills it in. V usage is TRBV13-3 and J usage is TRBJ2-3, with D possibly matching TRBD2 (6 bases). Per the germline V gene, CDR1 is NNHDY and CDR2 is SYVADS. The CDR3 consists of 16 residues. Between the trimmed V and J ends, which lost 1 base and 0 bases, there was a span of 12 bases. The CDR3 DNA, read in part, is TGTGCCAGCAGTGATCGTGCTGGGGTTAGTGCAGAA. This translates into CASSDRAGVSAE. The full CDR3 protein reads CASSDRAGVSAETLYF.

This clone has ten or more counts. Gene names are mouse gene names. The observed sequence ends 4 residues before the CDR3 terminus, with the missing tail filled in from the germline J gene. Other DNA sequences from this sample encode an identical CDR3 as well. The rearrangement links TRBV1 to TRBJ2-5; D possibly corresponds to TRBD2 (6 bases). The CDR3 sequence is 14 residues long. The germline V gene encodes CDR1 NSQYPW and CDR2 LRSPGD (reference sequence). The chain's CDR3 is CTCSADPGGDTQYF. The sequenced part of the CDR3 DNA is TGCACCTGCAGTGCAGATCCGGGGGGAGAC.

Comments on this clone: Gene and germline names: mouse. The read halts 4 residues ahead of the CDR3 end, with the missing end drawn from the germline J gene. V gene TRBV13-2 combines with J gene TRBJ2-2; a weak D match, TRBD1 (5 bases). Germline V gene data show CDR1 as NNHNN and CDR2 as SYGAGS (reference sequence). There are 14 residues in the CDR3. CDR3 bases read: TGTGCCAGCGGTGACCAGGGAGAGGGCGGG. This translates into CASGDQGEGG. Given in full, the CDR3 is CASGDQGEGGQLYF.

This clone was seen a few times. The listed genes are named as in mouse. Read data end 4 residues before the CDR3 end; the end is taken from the germline J gene. This chain joins TRBV13-3 and TRBJ1-2; D not certain. The CDR3 is 13 amino acids. The V end lost 3 bases, the J end lost 1 base, and 7 bases lay between the germline ends. Germline values: CDR1 NNHDY, CDR2 SYVADS. The CDR3 bases that were read are TGTGCCAGCAGTGGCAGGAGAAACTCC. Its translation: CASSGRRNS. The full CDR3 reads CASSGRRNSDYTF.

The sample holds a few counts of this clone. Mouse germline and gene names are used. Incomplete CDR3 DNA: TGTGCCAGCAGTATCGGACAGAAAGAC. Residues: CASSIGQKD. The CDR3 reads in full as CASSIGQKDTQYF. This chain connects TRBV19 to TRBJ2-5, with D perhaps TRBD1 (6 bases). The read ends 4 residues before the CDR3 terminus; that terminus is restored from the germline J gene. This CDR3 has 13 residues. From germline, CDR1 is FNHDT and CDR2 SITEND (reference sequence).

This clone was observed a few times. Gene names are the mouse ones. The read halts 3 residues ahead of the CDR3 end, with the missing end drawn from the germline J gene. This rearrangement joins TRBV19 to TRBJ1-6, with 7 bases that match TRBD1. TRBJ1-6 is classed as an ORF, of uncertain function. Looked up from germline, CDR1 is FNHDT and CDR2 is SITEND (reference sequence). Unmatched junction bases numbered 4, after V lost 4 bases and J lost 3 bases. CDR3 length: 15 residues. The CDR3 DNA, read in part, is TGTGCCAGCAGTCCGGGGACAGTCTATAATTCGCCC. Amino acid sequence: CASSPGTVYNSP. The full-length CDR3 reads as CASSPGTVYNSPLYF.

This clone was found a few times. The genes are named according to mouse. From the germline J gene comes the end of the CDR3, since the read stops 4 residues before it. The genes are TRBV29 and TRBJ2-1, with a weak D call TRBD1 (5 bases). The CDR3 loop spans 11 amino acids. Trimming removed 11 bases at V and 2 bases at J, with 7 bases between. CDR1 MSHET and CDR2 SYDVDS come from the germline V gene. The CDR3 loop reads CAARDYAEQFF. The DNA read from the CDR3 is TGTGCTGCCAGGGACTATGCT.

Only a few counts were recorded for this clone. Gene names are the mouse ones. The read ends 4 residues early relative to the CDR3; the germline J gene fills the gap. V and J are TRBV1 and TRBJ2-3; weak D call: TRBD1 (5 bases). CDR1 is NSQYPW and CDR2 is LRSPGD in the germline V gene (reference sequence). This CDR3 comprises 13 residues. The CDR3 is CTCSAARVETLYF. The CDR3 bases that were read are TGCACCTGCAGTGCAGCCAGGGTAGAA.

A remark on this clone: Genes and germline are mouse. The sequence runs out 3 residues before the end of the CDR3; the remainder is reconstructed from the germline J gene. V usage is TRBV19 and J usage is TRBJ1-6; TRBD1 agrees at 7 bases. Being an ORF, TRBJ1-6 has a function that is uncertain. Germline CDR1 FNHDT, CDR2 SITEND (reference sequence). This CDR3 comprises 15 residues. The ends lost 3 bases at V and 10 bases at J; junction bases unmatched: 10. The sequenced CDR3 bases are TGTGCCAGCAGTAACCCACACAGGGGAGAATCGCCC. Its translation is CASSNPHRGESP. In full, the CDR3 is CASSNPHRGESPLYF.

This clone turned up a few times. Gene names are the mouse ones. The CDR3 is cut off 4 residues early in the read; its end comes from the germline J gene. This CDR3 is also generated by other DNA sequences in the sample. This chain uses TRBV5 with TRBJ2-2; no firm D call. The length of the CDR3 is 14 residues. V was clipped by 1 base and J by 2 bases, with 5 bases between them. The germline V gene encodes CDR1 LGHNA and CDR2 YNLKQL (reference sequence). The CDR3 bases that were read are TGTGCCAGCAGCCAAGTAGGGAACACCGGG. Translated, it gives CASSQVGNTG. The CDR3 as a whole reads CASSQVGNTGQLYF.

In the case of this clone: Mouse names are used for the genes. The read ends 4 residues before the CDR3 terminus; that terminus is restored from the germline J gene. The V gene is TRBV1, the J gene TRBJ2-5; D may be TRBD2 (6 bases). Germline CDR1 and CDR2: NSQYPW and LRSPGD (reference sequence). The CDR3 length is 16 residues. The CDR3 protein is CTCSADSGTNEDTQYF. The sequenced CDR3 bases are TGCACCTGCAGTGCAGATTCCGGGACTAACGAAGAC.

Comment on this clone: Gene labels here are mouse ones. Read sequence stops 4 residues before the CDR3 end, and the germline J gene provides the missing end. The chain carries TRBV13-2 and TRBJ2-5; D uncertain. This CDR3 contains 13 residues. Looked up from germline, CDR1 is NNHNN and CDR2 is SYGAGS (reference sequence). With 0 bases removed from V and 3 bases from J, the gap between germline ends came to 5 bases. The part of the CDR3 DNA that was read is TGTGCCAGCGGTGATGCCAGACAAGAC. It codes for CASGDARQD. The whole CDR3 protein is CASGDARQDTQYF.

This clone was detected only a few times. Genes here carry mouse names. With the read ending 4 residues before the CDR3 end, the germline J gene is used to fill in that end. The same CDR3 also results from other DNA sequences found in this sample. V and J are TRBV13-3 and TRBJ2-3, with D perhaps matching TRBD1 (6 bases). Germline CDR1 is NNHDY and CDR2 is SYVADS. The CDR3 covers 14 residues. The germline V and J ends were trimmed by 5 bases and 0 bases, with 10 bases remaining between them. CDR3 sequence: CASSLRGSAETLYF. The part of the CDR3 DNA that was read is TGTGCCAGCAGCCTCAGGGGAAGTGCAGAA.

This clone appeared a few times. Gene names are the mouse ones. Coverage ceases 4 residues before the CDR3 finishes, and the germline J gene fills in the end. This chain connects TRBV13-1 to TRBJ2-7; 8 bases map to TRBD1. Germline CDR1 is NSHNY and CDR2 is SYGAGN. The CDR3 consists of 14 residues. This chain's CDR3 is CASSADRGHYEQYF. CDR3 bases read: TGTGCCAGCAGTGCCGACAGGGGCCATTAT.

The table lists this clone with a few counts. Gene names are the mouse ones. CDR3: CASSLALGTGSNQDTQYF. The covered CDR3 bases are TGTGCCAGCAGCTTAGCGCTGGGGACAGGGAGTAACCAAGAC. The chain couples TRBV3 to TRBJ2-5; 9 bases fit TRBD1. With the read ending 4 residues before the CDR3 end, the germline J gene is used to fill in that end. V lost 0 bases, J lost 0 bases, and 7 bases stayed unmatched. CDR1 SNHLY and CDR2 FYNGKV come from the germline V gene (reference sequence). The CDR3 extends over 18 amino acids. The whole variable domain, remainder taken from reference TRBV3 and TRBJ2-5, is GPKVLQIPSHQIIDMGQMVTLNCDPVSNHLYFYWYKQILGQQMEFLVNFYNGKVMEKSKLFKDQFSVERPDGSYFTLKIQPTALEDSAVYFCASSLALGTGSNQDTQYFGPGTRLLVL.

On this clone: Mouse gene names apply. The read ends 3 residues shy of where the CDR3 ends; the end is completed using the germline J gene. This chain joins TRBV19 and TRBJ1-6, with a tentative D call TRBD1 (6 bases). TRBJ1-6 is labeled an ORF, and its function is uncertain. The V end was cut by 2 bases, the J end by 0 bases, with 15 bases between. Germline V gives CDR1 FNHDT, CDR2 SITEND (reference sequence). The CDR3 spans 18 residues. The CDR3: CASSIDRRRSSYNSPLYF. The CDR3 bases that were read are TGTGCCAGCAGTATCGACAGGAGGAGGAGTTCCTATAATTCGCCC.

A remark on this clone: The germline and genes are mouse ones. The sequenced fragment ends 4 residues before the CDR3 boundary, so the rest is inferred from the germline J gene. This chain connects TRBV13-2 to TRBJ1-1; D ambiguous. The V gene lost 0 bases and the J gene lost 1 base, with 7 bases spanning the gap. The CDR3 is 14 amino acids. Germline V gives CDR1 NNHNN, CDR2 SYGAGS (reference sequence). This CDR3 is CASGDAHRNTEVFF. The DNA read from the CDR3 is TGTGCCAGCGGTGATGCCCACAGAAACACA.

In the case of this clone: The gene names here belong to mouse. The CDR3 end falls 4 residues outside the read, so it is completed with the germline J gene. Other DNA sequences in this specimen translate into the identical CDR3. V is TRBV5 and J is TRBJ2-2; 11 positions match TRBD2. The CDR3 loop spans 16 amino acids. Trimming cost V 3 bases and J 2 bases; bases outside gene matches: 2. Germline-derived CDR1 and CDR2 are LGHNA and YNLKQL (reference sequence). The sequenced CDR3 bases are TGTGCCAGCAGCCACCGGACTGGGGGGAACACCGGG. Translating gives CASSHRTGGNTG. The full-length CDR3 reads as CASSHRTGGNTGQLYF.

This clone was seen a handful of times. All gene names here are mouse names. The read halts 4 residues ahead of the CDR3 end, with the missing end drawn from the germline J gene. This chain joins TRBV5 and TRBJ1-1, with TRBD1 identical over 7 bases. CDR1 is LGHNA and CDR2 is YNLKQL in the germline V gene (reference sequence). This CDR3 is 13 amino acids long. CDR3 DNA, as far as it was read: TGTGCCAGCAGCCTCGACAGGGAAGCA. It is translated as CASSLDREA. The whole CDR3 region reads CASSLDREAEVFF.

This clone was detected only a few times. The gene symbols are mouse symbols. The missing CDR3 end, 4 residues past where the read stops, is filled in from the germline J gene. V is TRBV1 and J is TRBJ1-1, with a possible D match to TRBD1 (6 bases). The V end lost 0 bases, the J end lost 3 bases, and 8 bases lay between the germline ends. The CDR3 has 14 amino acids. Germline V gene sequence: CDR1 NSQYPW, CDR2 LRSPGD (reference sequence). The part of the CDR3 DNA that was read is TGCACCTGCAGTGCAGATCCAGGGGACACA. It codes for CTCSADPGDT. The entire CDR3 sequence reads CTCSADPGDTEVFF.

Turning to this clone: The gene names here belong to mouse. Other DNA sequences within the sample encode an identical CDR3. The CDR3 loop is CASSERGGNQDTQYF. The sequenced CDR3 bases are TGTGCCAGCAGTGAGAGGGGGGGAAACCAAGAC. The chain combines TRBV13-3 with TRBJ2-5, with D possibly TRBD2 on 7 matching bases. The CDR3 is cut off 4 residues early in the read; its end comes from the germline J gene. Trimming shortened V by 2 bases and J by 0 bases, and 10 bases separated the two germline ends. In germline, CDR1 is NNHDY, CDR2 SYVADS. This CDR3 has 15 residues.

The table lists this clone with a few counts. The listed genes are named as in mouse. The read comes to an end 4 residues before the CDR3 does, leaving the germline J gene to fill in the end. Within the sample, other DNA sequences also encode this same CDR3. V gene TRBV19 combines with J gene TRBJ2-4; a possible D gene is TRBD2 (5 bases). Germline V gene sequence: CDR1 FNHDT, CDR2 SITEND (reference sequence). The CDR3 has 14 residues. The V and J ends lost 0 bases and 0 bases respectively, with 5 bases between them. The CDR3 protein is CASSIVGSQNTLYF. The sequenced CDR3 bases are TGTGCCAGCAGTATAGTGGGGAGTCAAAAC. The variable domain in full, with the rest retrieved from reference TRBV19 and TRBJ2-4, is GGIITQTPKFLIGQEGQKLTLKCQQNFNHDTMYWYRQDSGKGLRLIYYSITENDLQKGDLSEGYDASREKKSSFSLTVTSAQKNEMAVFLCASSIVGSQNTLYFGAGTRLSVL.

Only a few counts were recorded for this clone. The listed genes are named as in mouse. The read gets to within 4 residues of the CDR3 end, and the germline J gene fills in the rest. The chain joins TRBV5 to TRBJ2-1, with D tentatively TRBD2 (5 bases). Germline V gene lookup returns CDR1 LGHNA and CDR2 YNLKQL (reference sequence). The CDR3 consists of 15 residues. Trimming left V 1 base short and J 1 base short, with 8 bases between. CDR3 DNA, as far as it was read: TGTGCCAGCAGCCAAGGCTGGGAGAACTATGCT. Translating it yields CASSQGWENYA. Given in full, the CDR3 is CASSQGWENYAEQFF.

On this clone: Gene names are the mouse ones. Sequencing ends 4 residues short of the CDR3 end; the germline J gene provides the rest. The identical CDR3 is also encoded by other nucleotide sequences in the sample. The chain carries TRBV14 and TRBJ1-2; D possibly corresponds to TRBD1 (6 bases). Germline CDR1 reads SGHDT; CDR2 reads FRDEAV. The CDR3 has 13 amino acids. Trimming cost V 5 bases and J 1 base, with 9 bases left between them. CDR3 loop: CASSPGQNSDYTF. CDR3 DNA, as far as it was read: TGTGCCAGCAGCCCGGGACAAAACTCC.

This clone has only a few counts. The germline and genes are mouse ones. The read stops 4 residues short of the end of the CDR3; the missing end is completed from the germline J gene. Other DNA sequences in this specimen translate into the identical CDR3. This chain uses TRBV13-1 with TRBJ2-5, with D possibly being TRBD2 (7 bases). This CDR3 is built from 14 residues. Germline CDR1 NSHNY, CDR2 SYGAGN. The covered CDR3 bases are TGTGCCAGCAGTGATGGGGGGGCGCGGGAC. This encodes CASSDGGARD. The full CDR3 sequence reads CASSDGGARDTQYF.

Worth noting for this clone: Germline and genes: mouse. The same CDR3 also results from other DNA sequences found in this sample. The covered CDR3 bases are TGTGCCAGCAGTCGGGACAGAAATAATTCGCCC. This codes for CASSRDRNNSP. The entire CDR3 protein is CASSRDRNNSPLYF. This sequence joins TRBV5 and TRBJ1-6; 7 positions match TRBD1. The read gets to within 3 residues of the CDR3 end, and the germline J gene fills in the rest. TRBJ1-6 is reported as an ORF; its role is uncertain. There are 14 residues in the CDR3. With 6 bases clipped from V and 5 bases from J, the junction kept 4 bases outside the gene matches. CDR1 is LGHNA and CDR2 is YNLKQL in the germline V gene (reference sequence).

This clone was detected a few times. The germline and genes are mouse ones. Sequencing ends 4 residues short of the CDR3 end; the germline J gene provides the rest. The same CDR3 is also encoded by other DNA sequences in this sample. V is TRBV13-3 and J is TRBJ2-5; D remains unclear. Germline CDR1 and CDR2: NNHDY and SYVADS. There are 12 residues in the CDR3. The chain's CDR3 is CASSDKGDTQYF. The part of the CDR3 DNA that was read is TGTGCCAGCAGTGATAAAGGAGAC.

This clone has just a few counts. The gene symbols are mouse symbols. The read finishes 4 residues shy of the CDR3 end, and the germline J gene is used to complete it. The chain has TRBV5 and TRBJ2-1; D possibly corresponds to TRBD1 (6 bases). Germline loops: CDR1 LGHNA, CDR2 YNLKQL (reference sequence). The germline V and J ends were trimmed by 0 bases and 3 bases, with 9 bases remaining between them. The CDR3 sequence is 15 residues long. CDR3 DNA (partial): TGTGCCAGCAGCCAAGAGAGGGACACCTATGCT. Its protein is CASSQERDTYA. The CDR3 in full is CASSQERDTYAEQFF.

This clone was observed many times. Gene names refer to mouse genes. The read terminates 4 residues before the CDR3 end, so the remaining end is supplied by the germline J gene. The V call is TRBV13-3, the J call TRBJ2-1, with 10 positions matching TRBD2. The CDR3 has 15 amino acids. Germline CDR1 NNHDY, CDR2 SYVADS. CDR3 residues: CASSDAGLGEAEQFF. CDR3 DNA (partial): TGTGCCAGCAGTGATGCCGGACTGGGGGAGGCT.

A note on this clone: Each gene name is a mouse one. Read data end 3 residues before the CDR3 end; the end is taken from the germline J gene. V usage is TRBV19 and J usage is TRBJ1-6, with 10 bases aligning to TRBD1. TRBJ1-6 is designated an ORF whose function remains uncertain. With 5 bases clipped from V and 7 bases from J, the junction kept 6 bases outside the gene matches. CDR3 length equals 15 residues. The germline gives CDR1 FNHDT, CDR2 SITEND (reference sequence). Here the CDR3 reads CASRGDRGMNSPLYF. Partial CDR3 DNA: TGTGCCAGCAGAGGGGACAGGGGAATGAATTCGCCC.